This T cell receptor (beta chain) is drawn from a study of blood T cell repertoires in COVID-19. Study context: From the United States, Italy and Spain came samples of acute and convalescent COVID-19. T cells, B-cell-depleted T cells, or PBMCs provided the cDNA or gDNA that served as material.

This clone has just one count. The V and J ends lost 6 bases and 5 bases respectively, with 22 bases between them. This CDR3 is built from 16 residues. Germline CDR1 is MNHEY and CDR2 is SMNVEV (reference sequence). Original data processing: Estimates of nucleated cell counts were drawn from the amplification of reference gene primers. The table came from immunoSEQ multiplex PCR; TCRdb's copy has only in-frame clones and leaves some out. The DNA was the basis for D and trimming; V, J and clone size are from that table. Found here are 42,000 or so clones, roughly nine tenths of them singletons; the top ten hold about a tenth.

This receptor was taken from a man aged 50 or older with active COVID-19. Material for sequencing was peripheral blood. The gene calls are TRBV27 and TRBJ1-1; D gene uncertain. The DNA of the CDR3 is TGTGCCAGCAGCACCGGGAAGGGTTTCGGGTGGACTGAAGCTTTCTTT. It codes for CASSTGKGFGWTEAFF.